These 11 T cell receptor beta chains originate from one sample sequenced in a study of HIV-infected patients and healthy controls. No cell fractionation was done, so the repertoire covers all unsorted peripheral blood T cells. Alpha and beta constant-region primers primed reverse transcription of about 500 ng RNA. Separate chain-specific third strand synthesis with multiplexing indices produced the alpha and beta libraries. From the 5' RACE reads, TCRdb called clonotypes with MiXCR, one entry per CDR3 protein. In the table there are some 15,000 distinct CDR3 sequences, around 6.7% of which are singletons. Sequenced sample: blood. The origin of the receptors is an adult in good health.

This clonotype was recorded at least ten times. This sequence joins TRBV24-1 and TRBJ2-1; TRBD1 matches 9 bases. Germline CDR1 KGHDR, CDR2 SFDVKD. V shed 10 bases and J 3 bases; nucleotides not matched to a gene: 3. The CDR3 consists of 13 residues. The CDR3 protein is CATGDRDYNEQFF. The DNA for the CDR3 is TGTGCCACAGGGGACAGGGACTACAATGAGCAGTTCTTC.

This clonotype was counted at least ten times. CDR3 in amino acids: CSVAGGPNEQFF. For the CDR3, the DNA is TGCAGCGTTGCTGGGGGACCGAATGAGCAGTTCTTC. The genes are TRBV29-1 and TRBJ2-1; D could derive from TRBD1 or TRBD2 (5 bases each). Germline values: CDR1 SQVTM, CDR2 ANQGSEA. The CDR3 contains 12 residues. V dropped 4 bases and J dropped 7 bases, with 11 bases sitting between them.

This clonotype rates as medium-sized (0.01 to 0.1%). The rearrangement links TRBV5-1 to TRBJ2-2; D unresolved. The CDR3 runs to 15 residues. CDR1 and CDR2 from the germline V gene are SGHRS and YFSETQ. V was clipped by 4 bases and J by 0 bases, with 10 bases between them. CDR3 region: CASSPAAANTGELFF. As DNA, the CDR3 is TGCGCCAGCAGCCCGGCGGCAGCGAACACCGGGGAGCTGTTTTTT. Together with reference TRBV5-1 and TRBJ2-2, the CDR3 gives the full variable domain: KAGVTQTPRYLIKTRGQQVTLSCSPISGHRSVSWYQQTPGQGLQFLFEYFSETQRNKGNFPGRFSGRQFSNSRSEMNVSTLELGDSALYLCASSPAAANTGELFFGEGSRLTVL.

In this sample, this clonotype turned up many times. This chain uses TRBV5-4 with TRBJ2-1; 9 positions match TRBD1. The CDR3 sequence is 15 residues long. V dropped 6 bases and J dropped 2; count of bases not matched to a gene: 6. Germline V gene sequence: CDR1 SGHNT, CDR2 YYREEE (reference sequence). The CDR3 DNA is TGTGCCAGCAACACCGACAGGGGGGCCTACAATGAGCAGTTCTTC. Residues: CASNTDRGAYNEQFF.

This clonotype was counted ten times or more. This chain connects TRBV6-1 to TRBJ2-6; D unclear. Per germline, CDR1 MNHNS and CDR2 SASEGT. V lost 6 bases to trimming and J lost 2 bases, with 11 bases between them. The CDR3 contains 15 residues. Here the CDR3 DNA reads TGTGCCAGCAGATCCCCCGCGGCTGGGGCCAACGTCCTGACTTTC. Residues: CASRSPAAGANVLTF.

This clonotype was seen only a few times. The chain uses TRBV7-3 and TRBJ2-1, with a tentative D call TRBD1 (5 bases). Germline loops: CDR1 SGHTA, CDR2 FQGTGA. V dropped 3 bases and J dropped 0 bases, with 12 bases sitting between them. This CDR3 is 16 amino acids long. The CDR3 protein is CASSLVGASSYNEQFF. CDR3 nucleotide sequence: TGTGCCAGCAGCTTGGTTGGGGCAAGCTCCTACAATGAGCAGTTCTTC.

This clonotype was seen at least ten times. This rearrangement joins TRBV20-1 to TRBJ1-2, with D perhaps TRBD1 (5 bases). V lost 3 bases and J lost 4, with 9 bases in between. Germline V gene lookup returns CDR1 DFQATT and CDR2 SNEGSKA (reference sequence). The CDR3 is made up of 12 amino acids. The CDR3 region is CSASDRSYGYTF. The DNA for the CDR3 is TGCAGTGCTAGTGACAGAAGCTATGGCTACACCTTC.

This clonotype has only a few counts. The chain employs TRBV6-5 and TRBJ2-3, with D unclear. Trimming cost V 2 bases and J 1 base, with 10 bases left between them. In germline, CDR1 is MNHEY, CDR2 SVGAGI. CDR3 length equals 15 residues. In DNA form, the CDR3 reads TGTGCCAGCAGTTACGGTCCGGTACGCACAGATACGCAGTATTTT. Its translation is CASSYGPVRTDTQYF.

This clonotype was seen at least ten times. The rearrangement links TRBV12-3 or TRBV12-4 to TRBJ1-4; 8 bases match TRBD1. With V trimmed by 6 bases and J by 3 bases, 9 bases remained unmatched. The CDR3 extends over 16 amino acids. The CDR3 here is CASRRTGFLPNEKLFF. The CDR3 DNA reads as TGTGCCAGCAGACGGACAGGGTTTCTTCCTAATGAAAAACTGTTTTTT.

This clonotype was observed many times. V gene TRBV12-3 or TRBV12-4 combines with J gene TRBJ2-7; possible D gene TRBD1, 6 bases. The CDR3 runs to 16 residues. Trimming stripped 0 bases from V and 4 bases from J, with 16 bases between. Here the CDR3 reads CASSLARDTWGYEQYF. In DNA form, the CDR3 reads TGTGCCAGCAGTTTAGCACGGGACACCTGGGGGTACGAGCAGTACTTC.

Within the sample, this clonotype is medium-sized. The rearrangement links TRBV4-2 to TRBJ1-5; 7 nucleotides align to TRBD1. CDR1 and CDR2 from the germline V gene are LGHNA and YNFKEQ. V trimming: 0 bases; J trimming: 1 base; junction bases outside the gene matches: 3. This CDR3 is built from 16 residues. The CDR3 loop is CASSQDGRGSNQPQHF. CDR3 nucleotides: TGTGCCAGCAGCCAAGATGGCAGGGGGAGCAATCAGCCCCAGCATTTT.